This T cell receptor beta chain emerged from a study of cytomegalovirus exposure and HLA in healthy donors. At sampling all donors were nominally healthy, likely with unrecorded immune exposures. Study-wide results and limits: In a later analysis, HLA-C alleles had the fewest associated TCRs, DRB1 alleles the most. What TCR beta sequences reportedly achieved was accurate prediction of HLA-A and HLA-B alleles in most subjects.

13 Jbeta primers and 60 Vbeta primers were used for the PCR. The data were produced by immunoSEQ multiplex PCR, yet TCRdb's version contains in-frame clones alone and is incomplete. The sample lists approximately 120,000 clones, around three quarters occurring once. Concerning this clone itself: Its antigen is currently unknown.

Unmatched junction bases numbered 11, after V lost 5 bases and J lost 0 bases. CDR3 length equals 18 residues. CDR1 is SGHRS and CDR2 is YFSETQ in the germline V gene. This receptor was obtained from a female donor in good health and CMV-seronegative. What was sequenced was PBMCs. V is TRBV5-1 and J is TRBJ2-6; 7 bases are shared with TRBD1. The CDR3 is CASRSGQVIYSGANVLTF. In DNA form, the CDR3 reads TGCGCCAGCAGATCAGGACAGGTAATCTACTCTGGGGCCAACGTCCTGACTTTC. The full variable domain, its missing parts supplied by reference TRBV5-1 and TRBJ2-6, is KAGVTQTPRYLIKTRGQQVTLSCSPISGHRSVSWYQQTPGQGLQFLFEYFSETQRNKGNFPGRFSGRQFSNSRSEMNVSTLELGDSALYLCASRSGQVIYSGANVLTFGAGSRLTVL.